Shown below are 5 T cell receptor beta chains from a single sample sequenced in a study of response to subunit inactivated influenza vaccine. TCRdb reprocessed the RT-PCR reads with MiXCR, giving one entry per CDR3 protein. The sample yields about 540,000 distinct CDR3 sequences, roughly 25% seen once. This same sample was also taken into another study, of T cells expressing NK-cell markers. In that study: 5'RACE template switching built TCR beta cDNA with unique molecular identifiers.

The source material was CD4+ T cells sorted from PBMCs, sampled 12 days after vaccination. These receptor sequences come from a man between 50 and 59 years old who received an inactivated influenza vaccine.

The chain's CDR3 is CASSPGQGSNQPQHF. For the CDR3, the DNA is TGTGCCAGCAGCCCCGGACAGGGTAGCAATCAGCCCCAGCATTTT. The rearrangement links TRBV7-9 to TRBJ1-5; 8 bases agree with TRBD1. The CDR3 length is 15 residues. Germline V CDR1 and CDR2: SEHNR, FQNEAQ (reference sequence). J was trimmed by 0 bases and V by 5 bases; bases with no gene match: 3.

This clonotype was detected ten times or more. The genes are TRBV27 and TRBJ2-3, with 12 bases that match TRBD2. The CDR3 sequence is 14 residues long. The ends lost 5 bases at V and 3 bases at J; junction bases unmatched: 0. Germline V CDR1 and CDR2: MNHEY, SMNVEV (reference sequence). In nucleotides, the CDR3 is TGTGCCAGCAGTGGACTAGCGGGGACAGATACGCAGTATTTT. Translating it yields CASSGLAGTDTQYF.

This clonotype appeared a few times. CDR3 DNA sequence: TGTGCCAGCAGCCAAGGACACAGCGACCGCACAGATACGCAGTATTTT. Translation: CASSQGHSDRTDTQYF. The chain uses TRBV4-2 and TRBJ2-3; D not resolved. Trimming removed 1 base from V and 1 base from J, with 12 bases in between. The germline V gene encodes CDR1 LGHNA and CDR2 YNFKEQ. This CDR3 comprises 16 residues.

The J gene is TRBJ2-1, the V gene TRBV18; D is possibly TRBD1 (5 bases). Trimming removed 1 base from V and 9 bases from J, with 16 bases in between. The CDR3 has 15 amino acids. The germline V gene encodes CDR1 KGHSH and CDR2 LQKENI. The CDR3 DNA sequence: TGTGCCAGCTCACCACGCACAGGCGCCGCTGGTGAGCAGTTCTTC. As protein: CASSPRTGAAGEQFF.

This clonotype was observed a handful of times. The chain joins TRBV7-2 to TRBJ2-3; D uncertain. Germline loops: CDR1 SGHTA, CDR2 FQGNSA. With 1 base removed from V and 3 bases from J, the gap between germline ends came to 14 bases. There are 16 residues in the CDR3. In DNA, the CDR3 is TGTGCCAGCAGCTTAGGTTCGAGAGCATGGACAGATACGCAGTATTTT. The encoded protein is CASSLGSRAWTDTQYF.